This TCR beta chain appears in the sequencing data of a study of blood T cell repertoires in COVID-19. Study information: COVID-19 samples, acute and convalescent, were from the United States, Italy and Spain. T cells, B-cell-depleted T cells, or PBMCs supplied cDNA or gDNA.

In the authors' workflow: The authors estimated nucleated cell counts from reference gene primer amplification. TCRdb's copy holds only in-frame clones and misses some; the assay was immunoSEQ multiplex PCR. The V and J calls and the clone size are those of that table, but D and trimming were determined from the DNA. The repertoire holds 250,000 to 300,000 clones, with roughly 90% as singletons. V dropped 0 bases and J dropped 3; count of bases not matched to a gene: 7. Germline V gene lookup returns CDR1 SGHRS and CDR2 YFSETQ. The CDR3 runs 16 residues. The chain recombines TRBV5-1 with TRBJ1-1; the match to TRBD1 covers 8 bases. Specimen: peripheral blood. The sequence derives from a woman between 25 and 40 years old with active or convalescent COVID-19. This CDR3 reads CASSLVGRGRDTEAFF. The CDR3 DNA sequence: TGCGCCAGCAGCTTGGTTGGCAGGGGGCGAGACACTGAAGCTTTCTTT.